This TCR beta chain was observed in a study of regulatory T cells in long-lasting Graves disease. In this sample, this clonotype turned up a few times. No antigen is known for it. Time point specified: newly diagnosed GD, antithyroid drugs for less than 3 months. Scientists built the TCR library using RNA that was extracted from PBMCs. American Thyroid Association guidelines served as the basis for diagnosing Graves' disease. For TCR beta, libraries came from iRepertoire HTBI primers and Arm-PCR of CDR3 regions. TCRdb redid the calling of the multiplex PCR reads with MiXCR, one entry per CDR3 protein. Among 240,000 or so distinct CDR3 sequences listed, over 20% were seen once. Study-wide points: Authors noted too few samples as a limitation. With persistent disease, TRBV28, TRBJ1-2 and TRBJ2-5 were the favored segments. Among the persistent patients, fewer than 3,000 public clonotypes were shared, more than the roughly 990 shared among new patients.

Germline V gene data show CDR1 as SGHTA and CDR2 as FQGNSA. The CDR3 spans 14 residues. The ends lost 5 bases at V and 3 bases at J; junction bases unmatched: 5. The gene calls are TRBV7-2 and TRBJ2-3; 7 bases match TRBD1. The material was peripheral blood mononuclear cells (PBMCs), obtained at new diagnosis, from a patient treated with antithyroid drugs. This sequence originates from a female donor with Graves disease. CDR3 DNA: TGTGCCAGCAGCGAACCCAGGGGGACAGATACGCAGTATTTT. It is translated as CASSEPRGTDTQYF. Full variable domain (remainder filled in from reference TRBV7-2 and TRBJ2-3): GAGVSQSPSNKVTEKGKDVELRCDPISGHTALYWYRQSLGQGLEFLIYFQGNSAPDKSGLPSDRFSAERTGGSVSTLTIQRTQQEDSAVYLCASSEPRGTDTQYFGPGTRLTVL.